The 26 T cell receptor beta chains given below trace back to one sample, sequenced in a study of T cell responses to AZD1222 COVID-19 vaccine. The method was immunoSEQ multiplex PCR; TCRdb's version includes in-frame clones alone and lacks a portion of them. This table has tens of thousands of clones, 90% appearing once. Sequences were derived from peripheral blood, sampled 28 days after the second AZD1222 dose. The receptors stem from an adult who received the AZD1222 COVID-19 vaccine.

This clone was picked up one time. The genes are TRBV5-1 and TRBJ1-2; the D gene is possibly TRBD1 (6 bases). This CDR3 has 14 residues. Germline V gives CDR1 SGHRS, CDR2 YFSETQ. V was clipped by 4 bases and J by 7 bases, with 17 bases between them. CDR3 residues: CASSPEGVRGGYTF. CDR3 in DNA: TGCGCCAGCAGCCCGGAGGGGGTCCGCGGTGGCTACACCTTC.

The genes are TRBV7-2 and TRBJ1-4, with 7 bases identical to TRBD1. The CDR3 sequence is 13 residues long. Germline values: CDR1 SGHTA, CDR2 FQGNSA. V was pared by 5 bases and J by 11 bases, with 8 bases of the junction left unmatched. CDR3 sequence reads: CASSTGQAGKLFF. The CDR3 nucleotides read TGTGCCAGCAGCACCGGACAGGCCGGGAAACTGTTTTTT.

This rearrangement joins TRBV3-1 (or the pseudogene TRBV3-2) to TRBJ2-1; D may be TRBD1 (5 bases). Germline CDR1 and CDR2: LGHDT and YNNKEL (reference sequence). The V and J ends lost 1 base and 6 bases respectively, with 16 bases between them. The CDR3 is 16 residues long. The CDR3 is CASSQGRPQGINEQFF. The CDR3 DNA reads as TGTGCCAGCAGCCAAGGCAGACCCCAGGGAATCAATGAGCAGTTCTTC.

The chain uses TRBV24-1 and TRBJ1-2; 10 bases fit TRBD1. V shed 1 base, J shed 6 bases, and the junction held 7 bases outside the gene matches. This CDR3 has 16 residues. CDR1 KGHDR and CDR2 SFDVKD come from the germline V gene. For the CDR3, the DNA is TGTGCCACCAGTGATTTCTCAGGACAGGGGGAGGATGGCTACACCTTC. Residues: CATSDFSGQGEDGYTF.

The rearrangement links TRBV19 to TRBJ1-1; D is ambiguous. Trimming left V 0 bases short and J 2 bases short, with 4 bases between. Germline-derived CDR1 and CDR2 are LNHDA and SQIVND (reference sequence). The CDR3 totals 13 residues. In nucleotides, the CDR3 is TGTGCCAGTAGTATAGACAGTAACACTGAAGCTTTCTTT. Protein product: CASSIDSNTEAFF.

The gene calls are TRBV5-1 and TRBJ2-7; D is undetermined. V shed 2 bases and J shed 6 bases, with 9 bases lying between them. The CDR3 spans 12 residues. Germline loops: CDR1 SGHRS, CDR2 YFSETQ. CDR3 protein: CASSFGQAEQYF. The CDR3 DNA reads as TGCGCCAGCAGCTTTGGGCAGGCCGAGCAGTACTTC.

The rearrangement joins TRBV11-3 to TRBJ1-1; 7 bases align to TRBD1. This CDR3 contains 14 residues. J was trimmed by 6 bases and V by 3 bases; bases with no gene match: 7. Germline V lookup: CDR1 SGHNT, CDR2 YENEEA. Written as DNA, the CDR3 is TGTGCCAGCAGCTTTAGGGCAGGGGGGCCTGAAGCTTTCTTT. It yields the protein CASSFRAGGPEAFF.

The table lists this clone with a count of one. This chain joins TRBV19 and TRBJ2-4, with a tentative D call TRBD1 (6 bases). V was pared by 4 bases and J by 0 bases, with 10 bases between. The CDR3 has 15 amino acids. Germline assignment: CDR1 LNHDA and CDR2 SQIVND (reference sequence). This CDR3 reads CASSNGQSAKNIQYF. The CDR3 DNA is TGTGCCAGTAGTAACGGACAGTCAGCCAAAAACATTCAGTACTTC.

This clone was counted a few times. V and J are TRBV5-5 and TRBJ1-2; no definite D call. Trimming removed 0 bases at V and 4 bases at J, with 13 bases between. CDR3 size: 15 residues. Germline values: CDR1 SGHKS, CDR2 YYEKEE (reference sequence). Here the CDR3 reads CASSLDWAVIYGYTF. The CDR3 DNA reads TGTGCCAGCAGCTTGGACTGGGCAGTAATCTATGGCTACACCTTC.

The chain uses TRBV4-3 and TRBJ2-7; 8 nucleotides align to TRBD2. V lost 0 bases and J lost 0; bases outside the gene matches: 7. This CDR3 spans 17 amino acids. The germline gives CDR1 LGHNA, CDR2 YSLEER. The CDR3 bases are TGCGCCAGCAGCCAAGATGTTGGGCTAGCGGGCTCCTACGAGCAGTACTTC. This sequence encodes CASSQDVGLAGSYEQYF.

J is TRBJ1-1 and V is TRBV19; TRBD1 aligns across 8 bases. Germline V gene sequence: CDR1 LNHDA, CDR2 SQIVND (reference sequence). V trimming: 4 bases; J trimming: 4 bases; junction bases outside the gene matches: 8. CDR3 length: 15 amino acids. CDR3 nucleotides: TGTGCCAGTAGTAAAGGACAGGGTACGGGCACTGAAGCTTTCTTT. As protein: CASSKGQGTGTEAFF.

This chain connects TRBV5-1 to TRBJ2-5; tentative D call: TRBD2 (5 bases). The V gene's germline CDR1 is SGHRS and CDR2 YFSETQ. CDR3 length: 13 amino acids. The V end lost 4 bases, the J end lost 5 bases, and 12 bases lay between the germline ends. CDR3 sequence (DNA): TGCGCCAGCAGCGGTACTAGTAGGGAGACCCAGTACTTC. Amino acids: CASSGTSRETQYF. Supplemented by reference TRBV5-1 and TRBJ2-5, the full variable domain reads KAGVTQTPRYLIKTRGQQVTLSCSPISGHRSVSWYQQTPGQGLQFLFEYFSETQRNKGNFPGRFSGRQFSNSRSEMNVSTLELGDSALYLCASSGTSRETQYFGPGTRLLVL.

The CDR3 here is CASSLGLAEETQYF. The CDR3 DNA follows: TGTGCCAGCAGCTTAGGGCTAGCGGAAGAGACCCAGTACTTC. The chain uses TRBV7-9 and TRBJ2-5; 7 bases are a match to TRBD2. V lost 1 base, J lost 3 bases, and 2 bases stayed unmatched. The CDR3 spans 14 residues. From germline, CDR1 is SEHNR and CDR2 FQNEAQ (reference sequence).

The genes are TRBV19 and TRBJ2-1; a possible D gene is TRBD2 (6 bases). Germline CDR1 LNHDA, CDR2 SQIVND (reference sequence). CDR3 length: 15 residues. V lost 7 bases and J lost 2, with 15 bases in between. CDR3 protein: CASIDATRPYNEQFF. The DNA of the CDR3 is TGTGCCAGTATCGATGCGACTAGGCCCTACAATGAGCAGTTCTTC.

J is TRBJ1-3 and V is TRBV12-2; the tabulated D call, TRBD1, remains unverified against the DNA. TRBV12-2 represents a pseudogene. The CDR3 is 16 amino acids. CDR3 region: CASRLATLGSGNTIYF. DNA of the CDR3: TGTGCAAGTCGCTTAGCGACACTCGGCTCTGGAAACACCATATATTTT.

The chain employs TRBV5-1 and TRBJ1-4; D gene ambiguous. Germline lookup yields CDR1 SGHRS and CDR2 YFSETQ. This CDR3 comprises 14 residues. Trimming took 4 bases from V and 3 from J, leaving 10 bases between them. CDR3 nucleotide sequence: TGCGCCAGCAGCCCATCCGGGCCTAATGAAAAACTGTTTTTT. This encodes CASSPSGPNEKLFF.

The CDR3 nucleotides read TGTGCCATGGGGACTAGCGGGGGGGCCGAGTTCTTC. Its protein product is CAMGTSGGAEFF. The chain has TRBV10-3 and TRBJ2-1; 16 bases match TRBD2. After removal of 9 bases from V and 14 bases from J, the junction contained 4 bases not matched to a gene. CDR1 and CDR2 from the germline V gene are ENHRY and SYGVKD. This CDR3 has 12 residues.

The chain links TRBV23-1 to TRBJ2-3, with 10 positions matching TRBD1. TRBV23-1 is annotated as an ORF whose role is uncertain. V was pared by 2 bases and J by 4 bases, with 6 bases of the junction left unmatched. This CDR3 has 16 residues. For the CDR3, the DNA is TGCGCCAGCAGTCAACGGACAGGGGGTGGCGCAGATACGCAGTATTTT. It translates to CASSQRTGGGADTQYF.

The chain links TRBV6-5 to TRBJ1-5, with 8 bases aligning to TRBD1. Germline-derived CDR1 and CDR2 are MNHEY and SVGAGI. This CDR3 has 15 residues. The trim removed 5 bases at V and 4 bases at J, leaving 7 bases unmatched. CDR3 nucleotides: TGTGCCAGCAGTACCGGGACAGGTAGTAATCAGCCCCAGCATTTT. Translated, it gives CASSTGTGSNQPQHF.

The chain is built from TRBV11-3 and TRBJ2-1, with TRBD2 matching 15 bases. After removal of 5 bases from V and 7 bases from J, the junction contained 15 bases not matched to a gene. This CDR3 is built from 19 residues. The germline CDR1 and CDR2 sequences are SGHNT and YENEEA. CDR3 DNA sequence: TGTGCCAGCAGCCAACATGGGACTAGCGGGGGGTTTTCGCGGAATGAGCAGTTCTTC. Protein sequence: CASSQHGTSGGFSRNEQFF.

This clone was seen a single time. This chain connects TRBV19 to TRBJ1-1; D gene unclear. The CDR3 consists of 14 residues. Trimming took off 4 bases at V and 2 bases at J, with 11 bases between the two ends. Germline V CDR1 and CDR2: LNHDA, SQIVND (reference sequence). The CDR3 spells CASSKAGSNTEAFF. In DNA, the CDR3 is TGTGCCAGTAGTAAAGCAGGATCTAACACTGAAGCTTTCTTT.

The chain combines TRBV5-1 with TRBJ1-2; no clear D gene. V was trimmed by 3 bases and J by 0 bases, leaving 9 bases between them. The CDR3 runs 14 residues. The germline CDR1 and CDR2 sequences are SGHRS and YFSETQ. The CDR3 spells CASSSTGTNYGYTF. The CDR3, as DNA: TGCGCCAGCAGCTCGACCGGGACTAACTATGGCTACACCTTC.

This rearrangement joins TRBV6-5 to TRBJ1-1; tentative D call: TRBD1 (6 bases). The germline gives CDR1 MNHEY, CDR2 SVGAGI. V lost 5 bases to trimming and J lost 5 bases, with 18 bases between them. This CDR3 is built from 15 residues. This chain's CDR3 is CASSQDPQGWTEAFF. The CDR3, as DNA: TGTGCCAGCAGTCAGGACCCTCAGGGGTGGACTGAAGCTTTCTTT.

V and J are TRBV6-2 or TRBV6-3 and TRBJ1-2, with a possible D match to TRBD1 (6 bases). Germline-derived CDR1 and CDR2 are MNHEY and SVGEGT. V was trimmed by 5 bases and J by 4 bases, leaving 11 bases between them. The CDR3 covers 13 residues. CDR3 DNA sequence: TGTGCCAGCAGTCTCGACAGGCTCTATGGCTACACCTTC. Its protein product is CASSLDRLYGYTF.

The chain uses TRBV19 and TRBJ1-2, with D possibly TRBD1 on 6 matching bases. Germline CDR1 and CDR2: LNHDA and SQIVND (reference sequence). The germline V and J ends were trimmed by 4 bases and 4 bases, with 16 bases remaining between them. CDR3 length equals 15 residues. The CDR3 region is CASSTFTGITYGYTF. Here the CDR3 DNA reads TGTGCCAGTAGTACCTTCACAGGGATCACCTATGGCTACACCTTC.

The genes are TRBV7-9 and TRBJ2-2; D perhaps matches TRBD2 (6 bases). Per germline, CDR1 SEHNR and CDR2 FQNEAQ (reference sequence). This CDR3 contains 16 residues. V was shortened by 3 bases and J by 6 bases, with 17 bases between the two germline ends. CDR3 protein: CASSFRGSSAAGELFF. In DNA, the CDR3 is TGTGCCAGCAGCTTCCGGGGGAGCTCGGCGGCCGGGGAGCTGTTTTTT.